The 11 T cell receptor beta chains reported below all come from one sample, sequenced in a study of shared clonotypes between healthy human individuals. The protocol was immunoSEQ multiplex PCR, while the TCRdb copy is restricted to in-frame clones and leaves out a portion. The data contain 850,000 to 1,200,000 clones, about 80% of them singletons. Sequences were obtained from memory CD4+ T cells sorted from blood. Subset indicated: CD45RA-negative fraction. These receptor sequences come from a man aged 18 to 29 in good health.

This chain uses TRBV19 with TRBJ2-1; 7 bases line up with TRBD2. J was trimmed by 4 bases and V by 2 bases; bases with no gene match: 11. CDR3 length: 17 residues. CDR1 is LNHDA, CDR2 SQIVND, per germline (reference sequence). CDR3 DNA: TGTGCCAGTAGTATATGGGGGTCGGGGAGGGGATACAATGAGCAGTTCTTC. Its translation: CASSIWGSGRGYNEQFF.

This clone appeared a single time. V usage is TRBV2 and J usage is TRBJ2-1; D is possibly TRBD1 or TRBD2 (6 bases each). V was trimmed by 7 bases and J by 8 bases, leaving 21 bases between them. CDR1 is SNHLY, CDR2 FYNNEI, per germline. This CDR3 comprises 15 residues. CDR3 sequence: CASTRQGGRSDEQFF. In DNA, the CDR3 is TGTGCCAGCACCAGACAAGGGGGGAGGTCGGATGAGCAGTTCTTC.

CDR3 in amino acids: CASSSPSGRYGETQYF. CDR3 DNA: TGTGCCAGCAGTTCCCCTAGCGGGAGATATGGGGAGACCCAGTACTTC. The chain uses TRBV2 and TRBJ2-5, with 10 bases identical to TRBD2. The CDR3 has 16 residues. V dropped 5 bases and J dropped 5; count of bases not matched to a gene: 11. In germline, CDR1 is SNHLY, CDR2 FYNNEI.

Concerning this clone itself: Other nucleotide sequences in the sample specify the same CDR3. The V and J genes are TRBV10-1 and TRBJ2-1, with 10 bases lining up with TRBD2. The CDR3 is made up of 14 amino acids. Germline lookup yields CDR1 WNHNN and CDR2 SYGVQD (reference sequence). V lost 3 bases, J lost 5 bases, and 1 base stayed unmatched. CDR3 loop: CASSESGRDNEQFF. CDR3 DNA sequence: TGCGCCAGCAGTGAAAGCGGGAGGGACAATGAGCAGTTCTTC.

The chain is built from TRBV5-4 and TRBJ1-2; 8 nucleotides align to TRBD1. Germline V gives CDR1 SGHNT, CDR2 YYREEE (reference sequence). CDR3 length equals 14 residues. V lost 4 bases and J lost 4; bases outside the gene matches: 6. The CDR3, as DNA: TGTGCCAGCAGCGCTCCAGGGGGCGGCTATGGCTACACCTTC. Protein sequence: CASSAPGGGYGYTF. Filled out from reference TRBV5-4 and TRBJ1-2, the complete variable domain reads ETGVTQSPTHLIKTRGQQVTLRCSSQSGHNTVSWYQQALGQGPQFIFQYYREEENGRGNFPPRFSGLQFPNYSSELNVNALELDDSALYLCASSAPGGGYGYTFGSGTRLTVV.

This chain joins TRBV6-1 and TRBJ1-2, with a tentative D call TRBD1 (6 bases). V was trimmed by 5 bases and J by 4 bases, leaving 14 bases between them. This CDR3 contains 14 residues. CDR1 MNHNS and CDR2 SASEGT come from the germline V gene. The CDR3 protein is CASSQDRTLYGYTF. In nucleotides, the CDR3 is TGTGCCAGCAGTCAAGACAGGACTCTCTATGGCTACACCTTC.

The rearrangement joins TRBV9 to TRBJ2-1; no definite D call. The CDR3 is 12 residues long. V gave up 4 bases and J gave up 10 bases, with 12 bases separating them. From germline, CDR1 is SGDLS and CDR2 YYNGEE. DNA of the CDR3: TGTGCCAGCAGCACGCCGACCCGCGAGCAGTTCTTC. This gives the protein CASSTPTREQFF.

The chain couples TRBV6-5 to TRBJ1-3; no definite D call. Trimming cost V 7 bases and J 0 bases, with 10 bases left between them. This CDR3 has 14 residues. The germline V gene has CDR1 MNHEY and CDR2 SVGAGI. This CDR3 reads CASTPGPSGNTIYF. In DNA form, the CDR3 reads TGTGCCAGCACTCCGGGCCCCTCTGGAAACACCATATATTTT.

The CDR3 is CASSEWTGGFDTEAFF. CDR3 sequence (DNA): TGTGCCAGCAGTGAATGGACAGGGGGGTTCGACACTGAAGCTTTCTTT. The chain links TRBV25-1 to TRBJ1-1; 10 bases match TRBD1. The ends lost 1 base at V and 3 bases at J; junction bases unmatched: 5. The CDR3 sequence is 16 residues long. Germline V gene data show CDR1 as MGHDK and CDR2 as SYGVNS. Looking up the rest from reference TRBV25-1 and TRBJ1-1 gives the full variable domain: EADIYQTPRYLVIGTGKKITLECSQTMGHDKMYWYQQDPGMELHLIHYSYGVNSTEKGDLSSESTVSRIRTEHFPLTLESARPSHTSQYLCASSEWTGGFDTEAFFGQGTRLTVV.

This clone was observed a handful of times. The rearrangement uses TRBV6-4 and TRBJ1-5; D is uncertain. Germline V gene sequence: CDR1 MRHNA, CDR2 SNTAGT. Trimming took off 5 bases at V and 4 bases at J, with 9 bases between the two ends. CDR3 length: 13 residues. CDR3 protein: CASSTDLNQPQHF. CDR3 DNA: TGTGCCAGCAGTACAGACCTGAATCAGCCCCAGCATTTT.

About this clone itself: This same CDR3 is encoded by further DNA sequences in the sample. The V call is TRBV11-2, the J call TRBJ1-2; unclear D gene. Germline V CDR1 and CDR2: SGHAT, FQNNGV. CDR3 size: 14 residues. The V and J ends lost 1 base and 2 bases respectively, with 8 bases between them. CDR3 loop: CASSLVSLNYGYTF. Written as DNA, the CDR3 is TGTGCCAGCAGCTTAGTTTCCTTGAACTATGGCTACACCTTC.